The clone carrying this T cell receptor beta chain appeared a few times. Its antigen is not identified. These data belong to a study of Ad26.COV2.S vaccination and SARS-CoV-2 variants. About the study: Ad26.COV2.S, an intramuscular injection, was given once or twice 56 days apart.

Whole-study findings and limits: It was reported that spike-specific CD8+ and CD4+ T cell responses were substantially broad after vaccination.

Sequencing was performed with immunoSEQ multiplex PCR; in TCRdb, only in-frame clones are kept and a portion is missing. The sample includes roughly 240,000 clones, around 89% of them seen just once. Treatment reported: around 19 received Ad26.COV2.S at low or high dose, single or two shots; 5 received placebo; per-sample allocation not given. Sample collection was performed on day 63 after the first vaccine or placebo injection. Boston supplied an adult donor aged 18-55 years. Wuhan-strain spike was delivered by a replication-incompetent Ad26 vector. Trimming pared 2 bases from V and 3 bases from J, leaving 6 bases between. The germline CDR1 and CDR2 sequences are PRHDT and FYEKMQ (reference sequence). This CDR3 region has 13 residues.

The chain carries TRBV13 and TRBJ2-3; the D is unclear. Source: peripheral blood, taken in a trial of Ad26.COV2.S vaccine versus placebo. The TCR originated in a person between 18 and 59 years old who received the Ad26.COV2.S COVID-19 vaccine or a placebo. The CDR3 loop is CASSLRATDTQYF. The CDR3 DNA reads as TGTGCCAGCAGCTTACGAGCGACAGATACGCAGTATTTT.